A single sample gave rise to the 19 T cell receptor beta chains below, sequenced in a study of identical twins. Each CDR3 protein is one row after TCRdb ran MiXCR on the 5' RACE reads. The table includes about 240,000 distinct CDR3 sequences, approximately 8% detected once. This sample was also put to use in a study of yellow fever vaccine responses in identical twins.

The sequenced sample consisted of CD8+ T cells sorted from blood. These receptor sequences come from a woman between 18 and 29 years old in good health.

The chain combines TRBV7-9 with TRBJ2-7, with D perhaps TRBD1 (6 bases). The V end was cut by 5 bases, the J end by 1 base, with 12 bases between. There are 14 residues in the CDR3. Per the germline V gene, CDR1 is SEHNR and CDR2 is FQNEAQ (reference sequence). The CDR3 loop reads CASSPGQPSYEQYV. In DNA, the CDR3 is TGTGCCAGCAGCCCCGGACAGCCGTCCTACGAGCAGTACGTC.

This clonotype was observed a few times. This chain joins TRBV16 and TRBJ2-1, with 11 bases matching TRBD1. CDR1 is KGHSY, CDR2 FQNENV, per germline. The CDR3 has 16 amino acids. J gave up 5 bases and V 6 bases, and 9 bases lay outside the gene matches. CDR3 region: CASSRTGGADDNEQFF. CDR3 sequence (DNA): TGTGCCAGCAGTCGGACAGGGGGCGCGGACGACAATGAGCAGTTCTTC.

Many counts were recorded for this clonotype. This chain joins TRBV12-3 or TRBV12-4 and TRBJ2-2, with D unresolved. V lost 3 bases and J lost 4, with 12 bases in between. There are 15 residues in the CDR3. Written as DNA, the CDR3 is TGTGCCAGCAGTTTCTGGGAATCGGTCACCGGGGAGCTGTTTTTT. This gives the protein CASSFWESVTGELFF.

This clonotype appeared many times. The chain is built from TRBV10-3 and TRBJ1-4; D gene ambiguous. Germline V gene lookup returns CDR1 ENHRY and CDR2 SYGVKD. Trimming stripped 6 bases from V and 0 bases from J, with 11 bases between. The CDR3 has 15 amino acids. The CDR3 loop is CAISPDGATNEKLFF. DNA for the CDR3: TGTGCCATCAGCCCTGACGGGGCAACTAATGAAAAACTGTTTTTT.

This rearrangement joins TRBV5-6 to TRBJ2-1, with 10 bases matching TRBD2. This CDR3 has 16 residues. V gave up 1 base and J gave up 6 bases; unmatched junction bases: 7. From germline, CDR1 is SGHDT and CDR2 YYEEEE. CDR3 in amino acids: CASSLQLTSGSNEQFF. For the CDR3, the DNA is TGTGCCAGCAGCTTGCAATTGACTAGCGGGTCCAATGAGCAGTTCTTC.

The rearrangement uses TRBV20-1 and TRBJ2-5, with a weak D call TRBD1 (5 bases). CDR3 length: 13 amino acids. The germline CDR1 and CDR2 sequences are DFQATT and SNEGSKA (reference sequence). V was pared by 6 bases and J by 2 bases, with 13 bases between. CDR3 sequence: CSAPLGRQETQYF. CDR3 sequence (DNA): TGCAGTGCGCCATTGGGGCGGCAAGAGACCCAGTACTTC.

This clonotype occurred many times. V and J are TRBV20-1 and TRBJ2-5; D possibly corresponds to TRBD1 (6 bases). Trimming took 6 bases from V and 1 from J, leaving 15 bases between them. The CDR3 runs 14 residues. The germline V gene encodes CDR1 DFQATT and CDR2 SNEGSKA (reference sequence). The CDR3 coding sequence is TGCAGTGCCAGGGGCTTCGACGGCCAAGAGACCCAGTACTTC. Translation: CSARGFDGQETQYF.

This clonotype has more than one count but fewer than ten. The J gene is TRBJ2-2, the V gene TRBV7-8, with D possibly matching TRBD1 (6 bases). The V end was cut by 4 bases, the J end by 7 bases, with 19 bases between. Germline V gene lookup returns CDR1 SGHVS and CDR2 FQNEAQ. The CDR3 totals 16 residues. CDR3 loop: CASSSRDKVIDGELFF. As DNA, the CDR3 is TGTGCCAGCAGCTCCCGGGACAAGGTCATTGACGGGGAGCTGTTTTTT.

Ten or more counts support this clonotype. The gene calls are TRBV20-1 and TRBJ2-1, with 12 bases identical to TRBD2. J lost 8 bases, V lost 0 bases, and 5 bases had no gene match. The germline V gene encodes CDR1 DFQATT and CDR2 SNEGSKA (reference sequence). The CDR3 is 15 amino acids. CDR3 DNA: TGCAGTGCTAGAGATTGGACTAGCGGGAACCATGAGCAGTTCTTC. Encoded protein: CSARDWTSGNHEQFF.

In this sample, this clonotype turned up many times. The chain has TRBV24-1 and TRBJ2-3; D is ambiguous. This CDR3 has 15 amino acids. From germline, CDR1 is KGHDR and CDR2 SFDVKD. The V and J ends lost 3 bases and 2 bases respectively, with 11 bases between them. CDR3 sequence: CATSDVSRATDTQYF. The DNA for the CDR3 is TGTGCCACCAGTGATGTTTCAAGGGCCACAGATACGCAGTATTTT.

The gene calls are TRBV4-2 and TRBJ2-4, with TRBD1 matching 8 bases. CDR3 length equals 15 residues. The V and J ends lost 4 bases and 3 bases, in that order; junction bases with no gene match: 5. The germline gives CDR1 LGHNA, CDR2 YNFKEQ. For the CDR3, the DNA is TGTGCCAGCAGCCCAAGGACAGGGATCAAAAACATTCAGTACTTC. It is translated as CASSPRTGIKNIQYF.

This clonotype was seen repeatedly, ten times or more. The genes are TRBV5-1 and TRBJ2-7; D may correspond to TRBD1 or TRBD2 (5 bases each). CDR1 and CDR2 (germline): SGHRS, YFSETQ. This CDR3 region has 12 residues. Trimming stripped 6 bases from V and 6 bases from J, with 13 bases between. CDR3 protein: CASTLHGTEQYF. The CDR3 coding sequence is TGCGCCAGCACCCTACACGGGACCGAGCAGTACTTC.

This clonotype was observed at least ten times. The chain is built from TRBV12-3 or TRBV12-4 and TRBJ2-2; 9 bases align to TRBD2. The CDR3 extends over 15 amino acids. V dropped 3 bases and J dropped 5; count of bases not matched to a gene: 4. This chain's CDR3 is CASSFRGRGTGELFF. The DNA of the CDR3 is TGTGCCAGCAGTTTCCGCGGGAGGGGGACCGGGGAGCTGTTTTTT.

This clonotype was detected ten times or more. The V and J genes are TRBV10-3 and TRBJ2-7; D might be TRBD1 (5 bases). Trimming shortened V by 4 bases and J by 3 bases, and 10 bases separated the two germline ends. The CDR3 has 13 amino acids. The germline V gene has CDR1 ENHRY and CDR2 SYGVKD. CDR3 sequence (DNA): TGTGCCATCAGTGCAAGCAGGGACTACGAGCAGTACGTC. This gives the protein CAISASRDYEQYV.

This clonotype came up many times. This sequence joins TRBV10-3 and TRBJ2-1, with 7 bases lining up with TRBD2. The CDR3 runs 11 residues. V was pared by 10 bases and J by 4 bases, with 1 base of the junction left unmatched. Germline CDR1 and CDR2: ENHRY and SYGVKD. As DNA, the CDR3 is TGTGCCACCGGGGGGTACAATGAGCAGTTCTTC. Its translation: CATGGYNEQFF.

This clonotype was recorded at least ten times. The chain joins TRBV29-1 to TRBJ2-2; D not certain. The CDR3 extends over 15 amino acids. Germline-derived CDR1 and CDR2 are SQVTM and ANQGSEA. Trimming removed 0 bases at V and 6 bases at J, with 14 bases between. As DNA, the CDR3 is TGCAGCGTTGAAGAAACGGGTGAGGCCGCCGGGGAGCTGTTTTTT. This translates into CSVEETGEAAGELFF.

The chain links TRBV7-3 to TRBJ2-3, with a tentative D call TRBD2 (5 bases). The V gene's germline CDR1 is SGHTA and CDR2 FQGTGA. The ends were cut back, 3 bases at V and 4 bases at J, with 8 bases in the middle. The CDR3 loop spans 13 amino acids. The CDR3, as DNA: TGTGCCAGCAGCTTCGAGGGATCAGATACGCAGTATTTT. It is translated as CASSFEGSDTQYF.

This clonotype was detected ten times or more. The chain carries TRBV15 and TRBJ2-4, with 7 bases that match TRBD1. In germline, CDR1 is LNHNV, CDR2 YYDKDF (reference sequence). V lost 6 bases and J lost 0; bases outside the gene matches: 11. This CDR3 comprises 17 residues. The CDR3 loop reads CATRFGSGGLAKNIQYF. The CDR3 DNA is TGTGCCACCAGATTCGGCTCAGGGGGTCTAGCCAAAAACATTCAGTACTTC.

The gene calls are TRBV28 and TRBJ1-2; no firm D call. The germline V and J ends were trimmed by 5 bases and 2 bases, with 15 bases remaining between them. Germline V gene sequence: CDR1 MDHEN, CDR2 SYDVKM. This CDR3 is built from 15 residues. CDR3 DNA: TGTGCCAGCAGTAAGACCCACCAACCAAACTATGGCTACACCTTC. It specifies CASSKTHQPNYGYTF.